The entry below gives a single T cell receptor (beta chain) sequence along with its context. Only in-frame clones appear in the TCRdb table, and some are missing; sequencing was by immunoSEQ multiplex PCR. The sample carries about 80,000 clones, roughly 97% recorded once. These data come from a study of technical replicates of blood from several donors. Looked up from germline, CDR1 is SGHNT and CDR2 is YYREEE (reference sequence). This CDR3 is 16 amino acids long. V was pared by 0 bases and J by 0 bases, with 10 bases between. The TCR was taken from a human donor in good health. Sequenced material: T cells isolated from PBMCs. The genes are TRBV5-4 and TRBJ1-3; D unresolved. CDR3 nucleotide sequence: TGTGCCAGCAGCTTGGATGCGGAGGACTCTGGAAACACCATATATTTT. Translating it yields CASSLDAEDSGNTIYF.